These 29 T cell receptor beta chains share one sample of origin, sequenced in a study of tumor-infiltrating lymphocytes in localized non-small cell lung cancer. Repertoires were generated with immunoSEQ multiplex PCR, while TCRdb's copy carries only in-frame clones and drops some. The table lists around 16,000 clones, 73% of them singletons, with 4.3% in the top ten. Specimen: lung tumor tissue. These receptor sequences come from a human donor with non-small cell lung cancer.

This clone was observed a few times. This chain joins TRBV2 and TRBJ2-5; TRBD2 aligns across 14 bases. CDR3 length: 17 residues. With 6 bases clipped from V and 1 base from J, the junction kept 7 bases outside the gene matches. Germline V CDR1 and CDR2: SNHLY, FYNNEI. The CDR3, as DNA: TGTGCCAGCAGCCTTGGGACTAGCGGGAGACTCCAAGAGACCCAGTACTTC. Amino acid sequence: CASSLGTSGRLQETQYF.

The CDR3: CASSLGGGTYEQYF. In DNA, the CDR3 is TGCGCCAGCAGCTTGGGAGGGGGAACCTACGAGCAGTACTTC. This sequence joins TRBV5-1 and TRBJ2-7, with a weak D call TRBD1 (6 bases). Trimming shortened V by 0 bases and J by 2 bases, and 9 bases separated the two germline ends. This CDR3 spans 14 amino acids. Per germline, CDR1 SGHRS and CDR2 YFSETQ.

The chain combines TRBV28 with TRBJ2-7; 8 nucleotides agree with TRBD2. This CDR3 has 15 residues. The trim removed 6 bases at V and 1 base at J, leaving 8 bases unmatched. The V gene's germline CDR1 is MDHEN and CDR2 SYDVKM. In nucleotides, the CDR3 is TGTGCCAGCAGATACGAGCGGGGGTCGTCCTACGAGCAGTACTTC. Translated: CASRYERGSSYEQYF.

The chain is built from TRBV28 and TRBJ2-4; D may be TRBD1 (5 bases). CDR3 length equals 14 residues. Between the trimmed V and J ends, which lost 2 bases and 1 base, there was a span of 6 bases. CDR1 is MDHEN and CDR2 is SYDVKM in the germline V gene. The CDR3 is CASSLAGAKNIQYF. CDR3 DNA: TGTGCCAGCAGTTTAGCAGGGGCCAAAAACATTCAGTACTTC.

The chain employs TRBV7-9 and TRBJ2-2; a weak D match, TRBD1 (6 bases). CDR1 SEHNR and CDR2 FQNEAQ come from the germline V gene (reference sequence). This CDR3 has 16 amino acids. V was cut by 4 bases and J by 1 base, with 13 bases left in between. The CDR3 reads CASSYRGTLNTGELFF. CDR3 nucleotide sequence: TGTGCCAGCAGCTACAGAGGGACACTGAACACCGGGGAGCTGTTTTTT.

This clone was seen once. V usage is TRBV7-3 and J usage is TRBJ1-5; 10 nucleotides match TRBD1. With V trimmed by 6 bases and J by 6 bases, 8 bases remained unmatched. CDR3 length equals 15 residues. Germline values: CDR1 SGHTA, CDR2 FQGTGA. CDR3 region: CASRKPGQGIQPQHF. The DNA for the CDR3 is TGTGCCAGCAGGAAACCGGGACAGGGGATTCAGCCCCAGCATTTT.

This chain joins TRBV28 and TRBJ2-1, with D perhaps matching TRBD1 (6 bases). The V gene's germline CDR1 is MDHEN and CDR2 SYDVKM. CDR3 length equals 14 residues. Trimming cost V 2 bases and J 4 bases, with 9 bases left between them. CDR3 DNA sequence: TGTGCCAGCAGTTTACCAGACAGGTACAATGAGCAGTTCTTC. This sequence encodes CASSLPDRYNEQFF. Variable domain in full (rest from reference TRBV28 and TRBJ2-1): DVKVTQSSRYLVKRTGEKVFLECVQDMDHENMFWYRQDPGLGLRLIYFSYDVKMKEKGDIPEGYSVSREKKERFSLILESASTNQTSMYLCASSLPDRYNEQFFGPGTRLTVL.

V is TRBV7-9 and J is TRBJ1-3, with D uncertain. The V end was cut by 1 base, the J end by 9 bases, with 4 bases between. Per the germline V gene, CDR1 is SEHNR and CDR2 is FQNEAQ (reference sequence). CDR3 length: 11 residues. CDR3 amino acids: CASSLDITIYF. The CDR3 nucleotides read TGTGCCAGCAGCTTAGATATCACCATATATTTT.

J is TRBJ2-1 and V is TRBV7-6; no firm D call. The CDR3 is 12 amino acids. Trimming shortened V by 1 base and J by 7 bases, and 5 bases separated the two germline ends. The germline CDR1 and CDR2 sequences are SGHVS and FNYEAQ. The CDR3 coding sequence is TGTGCCAGCAGCTTAGTTTCGAATGAGCAGTTCTTC. It yields the protein CASSLVSNEQFF. Full variable domain (rest looked up from reference TRBV7-6 and TRBJ2-1): GAGVSQSPRYKVTKRGQDVALRCDPISGHVSLYWYRQALGQGPEFLTYFNYEAQQDKSGLPNDRFSAERPEGSISTLTIQRTEQRDSAMYRCASSLVSNEQFFGPGTRLTVL.

This clone is deemed large. V is TRBV19 and J is TRBJ2-6; 10 bases are a match to TRBD1. The CDR3 sequence is 14 residues long. CDR1 and CDR2 (germline): LNHDA, SQIVND (reference sequence). V lost 6 bases to trimming and J lost 13 bases; unmatched junction nucleotides: 9. The CDR3 sequence is CASSPPGQGEVLTF. In DNA, the CDR3 is TGTGCCAGTAGCCCTCCTGGACAGGGGGAAGTCCTGACTTTC.

The CDR3 nucleotides read TGCGCCAGCAGCCAAGAAGGCGGCAATGGGCAGCAGTACTTC. Encoded protein: CASSQEGGNGQQYF. V and J are TRBV4-1 and TRBJ2-5; D call uncertain. The germline gives CDR1 MGHRA, CDR2 YSYEKL. The ends were cut back, 0 bases at V and 11 bases at J, with 16 bases in the middle. There are 14 residues in the CDR3.

The V call is TRBV5-1, the J call TRBJ2-2, with D perhaps being TRBD1 or TRBD2 (5 bases each). V lost 5 bases and J 3 bases, leaving 14 bases between the germline ends. The CDR3 length is 15 residues. CDR1 SGHRS and CDR2 YFSETQ come from the germline V gene. In nucleotides, the CDR3 is TGCGCCAGCAGTCCCAGGGTGGGGGACACCGGGGAGCTGTTTTTT. Protein: CASSPRVGDTGELFF.

The chain carries TRBV5-6 and TRBJ2-5; 10 positions match TRBD1. The CDR3 extends over 15 amino acids. V lost 4 bases, J lost 4 bases, and 7 bases stayed unmatched. The germline gives CDR1 SGHDT, CDR2 YYEEEE. The CDR3 loop reads CASSRRTGGRETQYF. CDR3 sequence (DNA): TGTGCCAGCAGCCGCCGGACAGGGGGACGAGAGACCCAGTACTTC.

The chain joins TRBV5-1 to TRBJ2-2; D is perhaps TRBD1 (5 bases). V was trimmed by 4 bases and J by 6 bases, leaving 10 bases between them. Germline V CDR1 and CDR2: SGHRS, YFSETQ. The CDR3 has 13 amino acids. Written as DNA, the CDR3 is TGCGCCAGCAGCGATGGACAAGCCGGGGAGCTGTTTTTT. Its protein product is CASSDGQAGELFF.

This chain links TRBV18 with TRBJ2-3, with no clear D. Looked up from germline, CDR1 is KGHSH and CDR2 is LQKENI. V shed 0 bases and J shed 1 base, with 8 bases lying between them. The CDR3 consists of 15 residues. The CDR3 sequence: CASSPPQSGTDTQYF. The DNA for the CDR3 is TGTGCCAGCTCACCACCACAGTCTGGCACAGATACGCAGTATTTT. Using reference TRBV18 and TRBJ2-3 for the parts outside the CDR3, the full variable domain is NAGVMQNPRHLVRRRGQEARLRCSPMKGHSHVYWYRQLPEEGLKFMVYLQKENIIDESGMPKERFSAEFPKEGPSILRIQQVVRGDSAAYFCASSPPQSGTDTQYFGPGTRLTVL.

J is TRBJ1-2 and V is TRBV19; no clear D gene. Trimming stripped 4 bases from V and 0 bases from J, with 9 bases between. Germline assignment: CDR1 LNHDA and CDR2 SQIVND (reference sequence). This CDR3 is 14 amino acids long. CDR3 protein: CASSRAGSNYGYTF. Written as DNA, the CDR3 is TGTGCCAGTAGTAGGGCAGGCTCTAACTATGGCTACACCTTC.

This chain uses TRBV7-2 with TRBJ2-1, with D hard to call. Trimming stripped 0 bases from V and 2 bases from J, with 8 bases between. Germline V CDR1 and CDR2: SGHTA, FQGNSA. The CDR3 totals 15 residues. CDR3 sequence reads: CASSLADGAYNEQFF. The CDR3 DNA sequence: TGTGCCAGCAGCTTAGCAGACGGAGCCTACAATGAGCAGTTCTTC.

This clone has only a few counts. The V gene is TRBV10-3, the J gene TRBJ1-6, with D maybe TRBD1 (6 bases). CDR1 is ENHRY and CDR2 is SYGVKD in the germline V gene. This CDR3 is built from 14 residues. V lost 10 bases, J lost 7 bases, and 17 bases lay in between. For the CDR3, the DNA is TGTGCCACCCGGGAACAGGGCGTAAATTCACCCCTCCACTTT. Translating gives CATREQGVNSPLHF.

This chain links TRBV23-1 with TRBJ1-5; tentative D call: TRBD1 (6 bases). TRBV23-1 has ORF status, its function being uncertain. Trimming left V 0 bases short and J 2 bases short, with 11 bases between. The CDR3 runs 16 residues. CDR3 sequence (DNA): TGCGCCAGCAGTCAATCTGACAGGAGGGGCAATCAGCCCCAGCATTTT. It codes for CASSQSDRRGNQPQHF.

The rearrangement links TRBV27 to TRBJ2-3, with a tentative D call TRBD1 (6 bases). CDR3 size: 15 residues. Deletions cut 6 bases from V and 4 bases from J, with 17 bases between. The germline V gene encodes CDR1 MNHEY and CDR2 SMNVEV (reference sequence). The CDR3 coding sequence is TGTGCCAGCAGCATACAGGGTAATGGTGCAGATACGCAGTATTTT. Translated, it gives CASSIQGNGADTQYF.

This clone has a single count. V and J are TRBV5-1 and TRBJ1-6; possible D gene TRBD1, 5 bases. The germline V and J ends were trimmed by 0 bases and 9 bases, with 16 bases remaining between them. Germline V gives CDR1 SGHRS, CDR2 YFSETQ. This CDR3 spans 16 amino acids. CDR3: CASSLAGDAGSSPLHF. CDR3 DNA sequence: TGCGCCAGCAGCTTGGCTGGAGACGCAGGGAGTTCACCCCTCCACTTT.

This sequence joins TRBV30 and TRBJ2-1; 8 nucleotides line up with TRBD2. Germline CDR1 and CDR2: GTSNPN and SVGIG (reference sequence). The CDR3 is made up of 12 amino acids. Unmatched junction bases numbered 1, after V lost 2 bases and J lost 7 bases. For the CDR3, the DNA is TGTGCCTGGAGTCGCGGGAGGAATGAGCAGTTCTTC. This translates into CAWSRGRNEQFF. Variable domain in full (rest from reference TRBV30 and TRBJ2-1): SQTIHQWPATLVQPVGSPLSLECTVEGTSNPNLYWYRQAAGRGLQLLFYSVGIGQISSEVPQNLSASRPQDRQFILSSKKLLLSDSGFYLCAWSRGRNEQFFGPGTRLTVL.

This clone was seen more than once but under ten times. The rearrangement uses TRBV9 and TRBJ2-5; 9 bases align to TRBD2. V lost 3 bases to trimming and J lost 4 bases; unmatched junction nucleotides: 10. Per the germline V gene, CDR1 is SGDLS and CDR2 is YYNGEE. CDR3 size: 16 residues. The CDR3 here is CASSALAGALGETQYF. The DNA of the CDR3 is TGTGCCAGCAGCGCTTTAGCGGGGGCCCTCGGAGAGACCCAGTACTTC.

The CDR3 coding sequence is TGTGCCAGCAGCTTAAGGGACAGTAATAGCAATCAGCCCCAGCATTTT. Amino acid sequence: CASSLRDSNSNQPQHF. J is TRBJ1-5 and V is TRBV11-3; 7 positions match TRBD1. The germline gives CDR1 SGHNT, CDR2 YENEEA. The length of the CDR3 is 16 residues. V shed 2 bases and J 0 bases; nucleotides not matched to a gene: 4.

Only one count was recorded for this clone. This sequence joins TRBV7-6 and TRBJ2-3; D is perhaps TRBD1 or TRBD2 (6 bases each). Germline V lookup: CDR1 SGHVS, CDR2 FNYEAQ. CDR3 size: 16 residues. Trimming left V 7 bases short and J 6 bases short, with 23 bases between. DNA of the CDR3: TGTGCCAGCACCCAAGGGGCTGGGGGGCGTGGGGATACGCAGTATTTT. As protein: CASTQGAGGRGDTQYF.

The chain combines TRBV27 with TRBJ2-1, with 11 nucleotides matching TRBD1. J was trimmed by 7 bases and V by 2 bases; bases with no gene match: 4. CDR1 is MNHEY, CDR2 SMNVEV, per germline (reference sequence). The CDR3 runs 15 residues. DNA for the CDR3: TGTGCCAGCAGTTTAATGGACAGGGGGCGGAATGAGCAGTTCTTC. It encodes CASSLMDRGRNEQFF.

The V and J genes are TRBV2 and TRBJ1-4; D is undetermined. CDR1 SNHLY and CDR2 FYNNEI come from the germline V gene. The CDR3 spans 13 residues. Trimming took off 7 bases at V and 1 base at J, with 7 bases between the two ends. The chain's CDR3 is CASKVETNEKLFF. In DNA, the CDR3 is TGTGCCAGCAAAGTCGAAACTAATGAAAAACTGTTTTTT.

The chain links TRBV30 to TRBJ2-4, with TRBD1 matching over 8 bases. The CDR3 runs to 13 residues. After removal of 5 bases from V and 6 bases from J, the junction contained 6 bases not matched to a gene. Germline CDR1 reads GTSNPN; CDR2 reads SVGIG (reference sequence). The CDR3 is CAWSRGQGNIQYF. CDR3 in DNA: TGTGCCTGGTCCCGAGGACAGGGAAACATTCAGTACTTC. The entire variable domain, with the rest obtained from reference TRBV30 and TRBJ2-4, is as follows: SQTIHQWPATLVQPVGSPLSLECTVEGTSNPNLYWYRQAAGRGLQLLFYSVGIGQISSEVPQNLSASRPQDRQFILSSKKLLLSDSGFYLCAWSRGQGNIQYFGAGTRLSVL.

This clone is deemed medium-sized. The chain is built from TRBV19 and TRBJ2-2; 8 bases map to TRBD1. This CDR3 spans 17 amino acids. The V and J ends lost 7 bases and 6 bases, in that order; junction bases with no gene match: 16. Germline V gives CDR1 LNHDA, CDR2 SQIVND (reference sequence). In nucleotides, the CDR3 is TGTGCCAGTACCCCTAAGGACAGGGTTAATTTACCCGGGGAGCTGTTTTTT. It is translated as CASTPKDRVNLPGELFF.